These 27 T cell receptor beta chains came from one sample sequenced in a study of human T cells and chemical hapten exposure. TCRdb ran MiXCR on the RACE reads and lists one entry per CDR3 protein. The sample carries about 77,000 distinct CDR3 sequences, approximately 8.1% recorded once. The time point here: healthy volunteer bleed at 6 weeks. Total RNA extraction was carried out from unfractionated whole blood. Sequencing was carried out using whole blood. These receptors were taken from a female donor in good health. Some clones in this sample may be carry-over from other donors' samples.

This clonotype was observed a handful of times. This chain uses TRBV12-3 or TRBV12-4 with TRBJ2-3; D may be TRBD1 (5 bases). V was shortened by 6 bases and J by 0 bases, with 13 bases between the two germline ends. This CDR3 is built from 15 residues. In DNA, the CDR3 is TGTGCCAGCAGATCCAGGGCGGCTAGCACAGATACGCAGTATTTT. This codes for CASRSRAASTDTQYF.

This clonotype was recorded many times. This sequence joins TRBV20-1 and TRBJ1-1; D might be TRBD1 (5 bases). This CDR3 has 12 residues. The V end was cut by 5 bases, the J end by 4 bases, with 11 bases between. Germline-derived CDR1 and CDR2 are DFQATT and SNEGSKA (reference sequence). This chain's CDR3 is CSAGRGATEAFF. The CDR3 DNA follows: TGCAGTGCTGGGAGGGGAGCCACTGAAGCTTTCTTT.

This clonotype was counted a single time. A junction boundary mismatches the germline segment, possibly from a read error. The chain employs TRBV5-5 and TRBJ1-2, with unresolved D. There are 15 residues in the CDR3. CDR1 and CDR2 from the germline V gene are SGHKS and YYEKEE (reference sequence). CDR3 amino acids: CASSLGVDPSDGYTF. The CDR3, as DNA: TGTGCCAGCAGTTTGGGAGTGGACCCATCAGATGGCTACACCTTC.

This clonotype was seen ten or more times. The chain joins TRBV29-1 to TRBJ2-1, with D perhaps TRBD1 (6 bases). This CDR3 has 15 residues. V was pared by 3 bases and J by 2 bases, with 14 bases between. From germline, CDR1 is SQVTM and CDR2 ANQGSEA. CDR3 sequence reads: CSVDSTGRTYNEQFF. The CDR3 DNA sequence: TGCAGCGTTGATTCGACAGGTCGGACCTACAATGAGCAGTTCTTC.

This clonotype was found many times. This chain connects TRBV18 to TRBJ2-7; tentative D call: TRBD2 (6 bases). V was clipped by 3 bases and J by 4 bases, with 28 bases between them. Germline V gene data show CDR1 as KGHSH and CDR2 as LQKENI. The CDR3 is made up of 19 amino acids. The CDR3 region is CASSPSGREITLAGYEQYF. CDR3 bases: TGTGCCAGCTCACCCTCGGGCCGGGAGATCACCCTTGCAGGGTACGAGCAGTACTTC.

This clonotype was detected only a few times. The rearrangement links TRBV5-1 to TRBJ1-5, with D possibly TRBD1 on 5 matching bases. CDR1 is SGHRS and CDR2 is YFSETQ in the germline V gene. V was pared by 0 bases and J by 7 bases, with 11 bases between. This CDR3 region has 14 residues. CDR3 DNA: TGCGCCAGCAGCTTGGGCCAGGGTGAGCAGCCCCAGCATTTT. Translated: CASSLGQGEQPQHF.

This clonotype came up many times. The CDR3 region has the DNA TGTGCCAGCAGCCAAGACAGAAACAATGAGCAGTTCTTC. Translating it yields CASSQDRNNEQFF. The chain couples TRBV4-2 to TRBJ2-1; D uncertain. The germline V gene encodes CDR1 LGHNA and CDR2 YNFKEQ. The V end was cut by 0 bases, the J end by 5 bases, with 5 bases between. CDR3 length: 13 residues.

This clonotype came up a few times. CDR3 residues: CSALRQANTEAFF. The CDR3 DNA is TGCAGTGCTCTTCGACAGGCGAACACTGAAGCTTTCTTT. The V and J genes are TRBV20-1 and TRBJ1-1, with a tentative D call TRBD1 (6 bases). CDR1 DFQATT and CDR2 SNEGSKA come from the germline V gene (reference sequence). V lost 5 bases, J lost 1 base, and 11 bases lay in between. The CDR3 extends over 13 amino acids.

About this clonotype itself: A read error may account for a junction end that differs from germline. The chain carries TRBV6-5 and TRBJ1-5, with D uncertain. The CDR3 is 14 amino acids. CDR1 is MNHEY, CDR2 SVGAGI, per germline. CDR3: CASRPPGGNQPRHF. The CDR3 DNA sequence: TGTGCCAGCAGGCCACCGGGCGGCAATCAGCCCCGGCATTTT.

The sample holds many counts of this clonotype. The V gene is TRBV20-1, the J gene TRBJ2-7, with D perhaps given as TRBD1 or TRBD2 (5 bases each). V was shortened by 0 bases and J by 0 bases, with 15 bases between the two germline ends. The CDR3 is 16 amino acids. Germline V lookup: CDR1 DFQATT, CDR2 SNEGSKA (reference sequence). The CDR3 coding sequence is TGCAGTGCTAGAGATCTACGGGACGTAAGCTCCTACGAGCAGTACTTC. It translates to CSARDLRDVSSYEQYF.

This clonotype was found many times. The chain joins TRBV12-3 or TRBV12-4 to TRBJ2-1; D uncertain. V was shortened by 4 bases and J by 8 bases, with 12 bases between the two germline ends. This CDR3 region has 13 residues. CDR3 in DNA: TGTGCCAGCAGTTCCCCCTTGCAACATGAGCAGTTCTTC. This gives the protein CASSSPLQHEQFF.

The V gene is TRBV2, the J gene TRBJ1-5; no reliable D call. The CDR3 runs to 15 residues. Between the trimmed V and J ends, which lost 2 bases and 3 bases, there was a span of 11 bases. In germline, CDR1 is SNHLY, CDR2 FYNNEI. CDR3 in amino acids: CASSELRQSNQPQHF. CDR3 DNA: TGTGCCAGCAGTGAATTGAGGCAGTCCAATCAGCCCCAGCATTTT. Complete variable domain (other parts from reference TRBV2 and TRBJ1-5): EPEVTQTPSHQVTQMGQEVILRCVPISNHLYFYWYRQILGQKVEFLVSFYNNEISEKSEIFDDQFSVERPDGSNFTLKIRSTKLEDSAMYFCASSELRQSNQPQHFGDGTRLSIL.

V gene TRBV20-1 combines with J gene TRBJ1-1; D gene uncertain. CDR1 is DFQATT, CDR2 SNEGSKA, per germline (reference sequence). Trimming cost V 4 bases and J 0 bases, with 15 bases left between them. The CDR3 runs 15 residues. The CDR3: CSANLGMPMNTEAFF. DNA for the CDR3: TGCAGTGCTAATCTCGGGATGCCTATGAACACTGAAGCTTTCTTT.

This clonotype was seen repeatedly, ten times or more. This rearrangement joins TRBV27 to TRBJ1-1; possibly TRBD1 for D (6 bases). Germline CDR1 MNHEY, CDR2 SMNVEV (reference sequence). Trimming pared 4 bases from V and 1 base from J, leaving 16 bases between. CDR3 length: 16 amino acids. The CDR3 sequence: CASSSPGGQGNTEAFF. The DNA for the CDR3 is TGTGCCAGCAGTTCACCCGGGGGGCAGGGGAACACTGAAGCTTTCTTT.

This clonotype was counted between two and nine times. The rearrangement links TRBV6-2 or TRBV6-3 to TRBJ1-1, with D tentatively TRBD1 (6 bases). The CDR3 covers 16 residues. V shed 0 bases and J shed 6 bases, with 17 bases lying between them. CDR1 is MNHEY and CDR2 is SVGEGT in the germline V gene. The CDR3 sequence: CASSYSGARAGAEAFF. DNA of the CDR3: TGTGCCAGCAGTTACTCGGGGGCGAGGGCCGGCGCTGAAGCTTTCTTT.

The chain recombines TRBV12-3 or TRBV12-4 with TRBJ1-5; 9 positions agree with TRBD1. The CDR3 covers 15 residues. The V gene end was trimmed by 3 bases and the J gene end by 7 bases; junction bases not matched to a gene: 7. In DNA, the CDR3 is TGTGCCAGCAGTTTTAGTACGACAGGGGGACAGCCCCAGCATTTT. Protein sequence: CASSFSTTGGQPQHF.

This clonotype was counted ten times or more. In nucleotides, the CDR3 is TGTGCCATCAAGGACCAGGGAAACCAAGAGACCCAGTACTTC. This sequence encodes CAIKDQGNQETQYF. The gene calls are TRBV10-3 and TRBJ2-5; D perhaps matches TRBD1 (5 bases). The CDR3 runs 14 residues. V was shortened by 7 bases and J by 0 bases, with 12 bases between the two germline ends. Germline V gene lookup returns CDR1 ENHRY and CDR2 SYGVKD.

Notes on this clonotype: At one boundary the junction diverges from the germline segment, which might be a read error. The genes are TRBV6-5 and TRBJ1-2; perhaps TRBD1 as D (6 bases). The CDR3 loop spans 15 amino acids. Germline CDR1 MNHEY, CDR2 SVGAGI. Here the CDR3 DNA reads TGTGCCAGCAAACTAGACAGGCCAACTAACGATGGCTACACCTTC. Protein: CASKLDRPTNDGYTF.

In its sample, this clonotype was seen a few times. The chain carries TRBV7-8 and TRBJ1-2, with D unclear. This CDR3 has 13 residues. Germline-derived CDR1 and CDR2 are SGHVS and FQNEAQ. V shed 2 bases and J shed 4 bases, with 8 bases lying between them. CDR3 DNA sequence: TGTGCCAGCAGCTTATACACCGCCTATGGCTACACCTTC. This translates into CASSLYTAYGYTF.

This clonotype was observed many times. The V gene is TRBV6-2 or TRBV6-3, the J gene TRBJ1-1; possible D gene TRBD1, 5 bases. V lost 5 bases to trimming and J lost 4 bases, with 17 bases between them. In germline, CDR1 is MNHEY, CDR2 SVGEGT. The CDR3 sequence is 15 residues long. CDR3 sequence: CASSTYWDGRTEAFF. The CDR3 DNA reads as TGTGCCAGCAGTACTTACTGGGACGGGCGCACTGAAGCTTTCTTT.

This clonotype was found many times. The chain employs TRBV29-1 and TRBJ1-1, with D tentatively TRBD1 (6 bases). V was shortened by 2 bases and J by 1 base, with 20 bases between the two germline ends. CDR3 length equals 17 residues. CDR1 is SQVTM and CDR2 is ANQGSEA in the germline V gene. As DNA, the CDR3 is TGCAGCGTTGAAAGGGGGGGCCGCACGGGGAAGAACACTGAAGCTTTCTTT. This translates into CSVERGGRTGKNTEAFF.

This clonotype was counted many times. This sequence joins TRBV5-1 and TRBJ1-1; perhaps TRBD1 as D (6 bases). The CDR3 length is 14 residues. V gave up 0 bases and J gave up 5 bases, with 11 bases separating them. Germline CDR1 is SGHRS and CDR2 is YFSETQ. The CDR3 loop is CASSLEGRGTEAFF. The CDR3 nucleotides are TGCGCCAGCAGCTTGGAAGGGAGGGGGACTGAAGCTTTCTTT.

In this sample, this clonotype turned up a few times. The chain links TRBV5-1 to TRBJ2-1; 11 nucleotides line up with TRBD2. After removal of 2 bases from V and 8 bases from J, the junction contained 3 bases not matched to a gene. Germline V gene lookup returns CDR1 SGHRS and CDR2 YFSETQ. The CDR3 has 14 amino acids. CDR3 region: CASSFDSGGDEQFF. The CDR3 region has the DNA TGCGCCAGCAGCTTTGATAGCGGGGGGGATGAGCAGTTCTTC. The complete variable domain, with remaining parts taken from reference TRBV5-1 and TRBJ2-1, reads KAGVTQTPRYLIKTRGQQVTLSCSPISGHRSVSWYQQTPGQGLQFLFEYFSETQRNKGNFPGRFSGRQFSNSRSEMNVSTLELGDSALYLCASSFDSGGDEQFFGPGTRLTVL.

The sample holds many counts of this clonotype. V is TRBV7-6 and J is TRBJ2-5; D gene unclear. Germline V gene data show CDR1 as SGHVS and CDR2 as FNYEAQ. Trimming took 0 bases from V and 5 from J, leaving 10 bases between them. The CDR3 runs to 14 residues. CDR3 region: CASSLAGLTETQYF. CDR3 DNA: TGTGCCAGCAGCTTAGCGGGATTAACTGAGACCCAGTACTTC.

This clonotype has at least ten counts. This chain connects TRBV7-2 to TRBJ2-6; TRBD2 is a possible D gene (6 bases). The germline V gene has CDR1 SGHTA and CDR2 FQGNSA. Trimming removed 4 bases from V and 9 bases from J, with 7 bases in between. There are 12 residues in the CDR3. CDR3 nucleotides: TGTGCCAGCAGCTCAGCGGGCAACGTCCTGACTTTC. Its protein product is CASSSAGNVLTF.

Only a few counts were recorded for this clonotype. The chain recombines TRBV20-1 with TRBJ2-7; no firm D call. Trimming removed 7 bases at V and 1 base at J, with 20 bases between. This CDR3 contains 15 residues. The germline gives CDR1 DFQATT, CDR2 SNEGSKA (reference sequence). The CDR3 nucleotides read TGCAGTGTGAGAAACCTGTTGGCCGTTTCCTACGAGCAGTACTTC. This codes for CSVRNLLAVSYEQYF.

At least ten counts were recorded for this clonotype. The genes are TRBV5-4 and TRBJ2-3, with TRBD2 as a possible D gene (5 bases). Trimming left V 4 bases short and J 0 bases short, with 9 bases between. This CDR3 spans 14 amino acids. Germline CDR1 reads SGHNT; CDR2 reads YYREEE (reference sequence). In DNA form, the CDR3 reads TGTGCCAGCAGCCAAGACTATAGCACAGATACGCAGTATTTT. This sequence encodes CASSQDYSTDTQYF.